The clone carrying this TCR beta chain was seen many times. The antigen is not known. The sample originates from a study of T cells in Graves' hyperthyroidism and ophthalmopathy. Whole-study findings and limits: A median 6.5 months before onset, the model predicted ophthalmopathy.

Hyperthyroidism patients were newly diagnosed, had disease duration under 2 months, and were aged 18 to 65 years. Amplification of TCR beta CDR3 regions was performed using RNA transcripts as template. The HTBI primer set served for first-round RT-PCR of the TCR CDR3. A single record per CDR3 protein comes from TCRdb applying MiXCR to the multiplex PCR reads. The sample shows approximately 95,000 distinct CDR3 sequences, about 37% of them seen only once. In germline, CDR1 is SGHAT, CDR2 FQNNGV. The V gene lost 4 bases and the J gene lost 2 bases, with 18 bases spanning the gap. CDR3 length equals 16 residues.

The clonotype was recovered from a woman aged 25 to 39 with Graves' hyperthyroidism. Sequences were obtained from peripheral blood or thyroid tissue (not recorded which). J is TRBJ2-7 and V is TRBV11-2; perhaps TRBD1 as D (6 bases). The CDR3 nucleotides read TGTGCCAGCAGCTCCAACCTCGGGACATATACCTACGAGCAGTACTTC. Amino acids: CASSSNLGTYTYEQYF.